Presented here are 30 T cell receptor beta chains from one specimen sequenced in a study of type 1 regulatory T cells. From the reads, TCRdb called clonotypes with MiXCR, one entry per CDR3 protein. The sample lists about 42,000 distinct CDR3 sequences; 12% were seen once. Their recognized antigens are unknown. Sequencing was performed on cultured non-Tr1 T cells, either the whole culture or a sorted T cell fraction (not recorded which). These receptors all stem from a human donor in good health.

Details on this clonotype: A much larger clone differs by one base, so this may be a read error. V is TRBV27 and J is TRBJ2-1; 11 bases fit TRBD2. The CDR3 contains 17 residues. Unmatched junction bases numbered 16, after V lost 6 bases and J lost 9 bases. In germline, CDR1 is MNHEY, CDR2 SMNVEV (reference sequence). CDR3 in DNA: TGTGCCAGCAGCTTAGGGACCCGGAGTAGCGGGAGGGCTGAGCAGTTCTTC. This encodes CASSLGTRSSGRAEQFF.

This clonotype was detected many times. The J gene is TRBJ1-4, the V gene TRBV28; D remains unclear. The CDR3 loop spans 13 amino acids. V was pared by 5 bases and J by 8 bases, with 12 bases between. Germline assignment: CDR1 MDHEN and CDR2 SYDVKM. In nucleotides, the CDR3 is TGTGCCAGCAGTATCTGGGTAAAAGAAAAACTGTTTTTT. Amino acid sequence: CASSIWVKEKLFF.

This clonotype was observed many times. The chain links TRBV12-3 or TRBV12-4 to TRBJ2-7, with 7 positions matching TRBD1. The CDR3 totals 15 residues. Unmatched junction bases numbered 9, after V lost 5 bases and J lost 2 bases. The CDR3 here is CASSHTGTAAYEQYF. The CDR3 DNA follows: TGTGCCAGCAGTCACACCGGGACAGCGGCCTACGAGCAGTACTTC.

CDR3 loop: CASSDAPRGTDTQYF. Here the CDR3 DNA reads TGTGCCAGCAGTGACGCCCCCAGGGGGACAGATACGCAGTATTTT. The genes are TRBV2 and TRBJ2-3; 7 bases are shared with TRBD1. V was clipped by 3 bases and J by 3 bases; unmatched bases: 6. Germline V gene data show CDR1 as SNHLY and CDR2 as FYNNEI. There are 15 residues in the CDR3.

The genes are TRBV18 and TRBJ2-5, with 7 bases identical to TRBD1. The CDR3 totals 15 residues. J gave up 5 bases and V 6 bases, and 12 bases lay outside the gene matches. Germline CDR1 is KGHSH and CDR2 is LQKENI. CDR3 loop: CASSERLGQLETQYF. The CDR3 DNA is TGTGCCAGCTCCGAACGACTGGGACAGCTGGAGACCCAGTACTTC.

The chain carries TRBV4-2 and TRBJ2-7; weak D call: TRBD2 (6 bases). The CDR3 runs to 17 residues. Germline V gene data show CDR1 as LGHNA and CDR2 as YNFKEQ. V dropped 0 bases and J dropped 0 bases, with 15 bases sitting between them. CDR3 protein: CASSQDMGAGSSYEQYF. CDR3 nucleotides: TGTGCCAGCAGCCAAGATATGGGAGCGGGTAGCTCCTACGAGCAGTACTTC.

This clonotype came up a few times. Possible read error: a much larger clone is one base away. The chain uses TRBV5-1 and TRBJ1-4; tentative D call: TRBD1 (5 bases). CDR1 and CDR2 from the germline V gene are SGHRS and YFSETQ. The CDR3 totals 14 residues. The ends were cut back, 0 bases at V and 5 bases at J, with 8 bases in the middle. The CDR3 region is CASSLGRGNEKLFF. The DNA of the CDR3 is TGCGCCAGCAGCTTGGGACGGGGGAATGAAAAACTGTTTTTT.

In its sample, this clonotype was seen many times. This chain's CDR3 is CSVPMKGQDSPLHF. The CDR3 bases are TGCAGTGTGCCCATGAAGGGGCAGGATTCACCCCTCCACTTT. The chain is built from TRBV20-1 and TRBJ1-6; the D gene is possibly TRBD1 (5 bases). V was cut by 7 bases and J by 8 bases, with 18 bases left in between. This CDR3 has 14 amino acids. CDR1 is DFQATT, CDR2 SNEGSKA, per germline (reference sequence).

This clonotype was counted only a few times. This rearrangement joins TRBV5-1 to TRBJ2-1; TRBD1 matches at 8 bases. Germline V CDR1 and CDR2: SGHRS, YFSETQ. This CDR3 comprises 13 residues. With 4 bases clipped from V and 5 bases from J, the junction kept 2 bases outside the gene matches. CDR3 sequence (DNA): TGCGCCAGCAGCCGGGACAGGAACAATGAGCAGTTCTTC. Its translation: CASSRDRNNEQFF.

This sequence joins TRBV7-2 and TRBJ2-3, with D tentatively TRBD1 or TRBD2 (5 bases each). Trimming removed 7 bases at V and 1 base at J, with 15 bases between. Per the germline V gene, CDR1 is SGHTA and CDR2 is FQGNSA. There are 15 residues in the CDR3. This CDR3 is CASTQRLGGTDTQYF. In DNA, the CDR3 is TGTGCCAGCACCCAGAGACTGGGGGGCACAGATACGCAGTATTTT.

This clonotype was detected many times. The CDR3 region has the DNA TGCGCCAGCACCCCGCGGGGCAGCCAGAACACTGAAGCTTTCTTT. Amino acid sequence: CASTPRGSQNTEAFF. The chain uses TRBV5-1 and TRBJ1-1; D may be TRBD1 (5 bases). The V gene's germline CDR1 is SGHRS and CDR2 YFSETQ. Trimming removed 6 bases from V and 1 base from J, with 16 bases in between. There are 15 residues in the CDR3.

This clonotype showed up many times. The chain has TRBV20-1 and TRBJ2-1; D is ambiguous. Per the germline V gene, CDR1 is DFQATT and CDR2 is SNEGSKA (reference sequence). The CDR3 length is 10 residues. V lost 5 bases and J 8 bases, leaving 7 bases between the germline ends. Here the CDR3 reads CSAGWDEQFF. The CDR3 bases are TGCAGTGCTGGTTGGGATGAGCAGTTCTTC.

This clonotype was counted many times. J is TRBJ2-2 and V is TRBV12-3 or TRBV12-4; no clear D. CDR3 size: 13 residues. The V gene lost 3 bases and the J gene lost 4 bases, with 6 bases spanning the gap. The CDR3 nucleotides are TGTGCCAGCAGTTTCGAAGTCACCGGGGAGCTGTTTTTT. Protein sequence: CASSFEVTGELFF.

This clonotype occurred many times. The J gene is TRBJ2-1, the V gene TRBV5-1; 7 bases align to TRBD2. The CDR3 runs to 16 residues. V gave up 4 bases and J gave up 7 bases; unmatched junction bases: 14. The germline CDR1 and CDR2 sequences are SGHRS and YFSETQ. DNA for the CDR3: TGCGCCAGCAGCCCAAAGCGGGAAGTGACGGGTAATGAGCAGTTCTTC. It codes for CASSPKREVTGNEQFF. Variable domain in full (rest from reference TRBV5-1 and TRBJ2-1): KAGVTQTPRYLIKTRGQQVTLSCSPISGHRSVSWYQQTPGQGLQFLFEYFSETQRNKGNFPGRFSGRQFSNSRSEMNVSTLELGDSALYLCASSPKREVTGNEQFFGPGTRLTVL.

CDR3 region: CASSQESVRGKGTGELFF. The CDR3 nucleotides read TGCGCCAGCAGCCAAGAGTCGGTCCGCGGAAAGGGGACCGGGGAGCTGTTTTTT. This chain links TRBV4-1 with TRBJ2-2, with D tentatively TRBD1 (5 bases). The germline V gene encodes CDR1 MGHRA and CDR2 YSYEKL. The germline V and J ends were trimmed by 0 bases and 5 bases, with 19 bases remaining between them. This CDR3 contains 18 residues.

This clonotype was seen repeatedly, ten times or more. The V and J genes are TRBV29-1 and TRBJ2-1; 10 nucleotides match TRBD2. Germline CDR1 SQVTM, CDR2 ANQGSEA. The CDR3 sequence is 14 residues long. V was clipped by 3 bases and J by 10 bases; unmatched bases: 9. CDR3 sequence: CSVDTSGVSSEQFF. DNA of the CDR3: TGCAGCGTTGATACTAGCGGGGTTTCATCGGAGCAGTTCTTC.

CDR3 sequence (DNA): TGTGCCAGCAGTTCGGGGACAGGTATCAATGGCTACACCTTC. Translated, it gives CASSSGTGINGYTF. The chain uses TRBV6-5 and TRBJ1-2; 8 bases align to TRBD1. This CDR3 region has 14 residues. Per germline, CDR1 MNHEY and CDR2 SVGAGI. V was pared by 4 bases and J by 6 bases, with 7 bases of the junction left unmatched.

CDR3 loop: CAISSTSGRLPDTQYF. The CDR3 bases are TGTGCCATCAGTTCGACTAGCGGGAGGTTGCCAGATACGCAGTATTTT. V gene TRBV10-3 combines with J gene TRBJ2-3; 13 bases agree with TRBD2. Unmatched junction bases numbered 6, after V lost 5 bases and J lost 4 bases. Germline assignment: CDR1 ENHRY and CDR2 SYGVKD. The CDR3 length is 16 residues.

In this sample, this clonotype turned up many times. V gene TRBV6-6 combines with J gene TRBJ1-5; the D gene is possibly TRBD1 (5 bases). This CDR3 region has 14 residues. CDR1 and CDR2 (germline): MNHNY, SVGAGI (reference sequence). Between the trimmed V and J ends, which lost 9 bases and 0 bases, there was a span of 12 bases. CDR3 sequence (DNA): TGTGCCAGTGCAGGGATCTATAGCAATCAGCCCCAGCATTTT. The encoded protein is CASAGIYSNQPQHF.

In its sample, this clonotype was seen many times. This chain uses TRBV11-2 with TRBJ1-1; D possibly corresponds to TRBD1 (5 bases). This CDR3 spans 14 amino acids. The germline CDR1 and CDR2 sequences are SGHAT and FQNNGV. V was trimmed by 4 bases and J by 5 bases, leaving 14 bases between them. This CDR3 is CASSSSSWGTEAFF. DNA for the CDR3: TGTGCCAGCAGCTCTTCCTCTTGGGGGACTGAAGCTTTCTTT.

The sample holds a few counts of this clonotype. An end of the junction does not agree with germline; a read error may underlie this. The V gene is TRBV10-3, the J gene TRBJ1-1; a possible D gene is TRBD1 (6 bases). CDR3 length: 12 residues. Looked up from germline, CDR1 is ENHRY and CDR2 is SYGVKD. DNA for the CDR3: TGTGCCGCACGGAGGGGGGAAGATGAAACTTTCTTT. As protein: CAARRGEDETFF.

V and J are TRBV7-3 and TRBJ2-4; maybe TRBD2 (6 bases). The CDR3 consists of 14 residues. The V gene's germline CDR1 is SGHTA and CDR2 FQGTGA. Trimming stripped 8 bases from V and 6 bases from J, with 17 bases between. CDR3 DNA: TGTGCCAGCGGATCCGCGGGGACCCCAAACATTCAGTACTTC. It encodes CASGSAGTPNIQYF.

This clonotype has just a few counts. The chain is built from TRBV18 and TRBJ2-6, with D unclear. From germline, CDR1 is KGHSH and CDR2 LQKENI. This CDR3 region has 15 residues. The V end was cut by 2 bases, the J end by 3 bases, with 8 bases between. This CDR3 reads CASSPKGSGANVLTF. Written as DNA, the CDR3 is TGTGCCAGCTCACCAAAGGGAAGTGGGGCCAACGTCCTGACTTTC.

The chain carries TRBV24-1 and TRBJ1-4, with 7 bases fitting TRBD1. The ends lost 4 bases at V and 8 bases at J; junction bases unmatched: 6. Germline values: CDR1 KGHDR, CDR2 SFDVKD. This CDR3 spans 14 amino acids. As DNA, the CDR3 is TGTGCCACCAGTGACCCCGGGACAGCCGAAAAACTGTTTTTT. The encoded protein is CATSDPGTAEKLFF.

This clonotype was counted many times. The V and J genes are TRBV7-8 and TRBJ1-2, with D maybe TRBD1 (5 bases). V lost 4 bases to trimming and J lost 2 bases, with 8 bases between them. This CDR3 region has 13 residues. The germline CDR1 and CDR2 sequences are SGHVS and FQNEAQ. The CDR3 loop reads CASSSGRNYGYTF. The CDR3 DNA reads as TGTGCCAGCAGCTCGGGACGGAACTATGGCTACACCTTC.

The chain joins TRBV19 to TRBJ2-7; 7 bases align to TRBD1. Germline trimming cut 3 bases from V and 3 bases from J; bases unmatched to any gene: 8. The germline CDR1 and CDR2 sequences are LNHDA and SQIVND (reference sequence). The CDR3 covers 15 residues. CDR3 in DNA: TGTGCCAGTAGTATCTCGACAGGGTGGAACTACGAGCAGTACTTC. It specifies CASSISTGWNYEQYF.

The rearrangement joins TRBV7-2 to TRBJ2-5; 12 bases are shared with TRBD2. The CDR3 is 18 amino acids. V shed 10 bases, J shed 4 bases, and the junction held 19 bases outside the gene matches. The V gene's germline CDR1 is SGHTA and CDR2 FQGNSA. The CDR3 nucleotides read TGTGCCACGGCGCACGACAGGCTGACTAGCGGGAGTTTAGAGACCCAGTACTTC. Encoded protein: CATAHDRLTSGSLETQYF.

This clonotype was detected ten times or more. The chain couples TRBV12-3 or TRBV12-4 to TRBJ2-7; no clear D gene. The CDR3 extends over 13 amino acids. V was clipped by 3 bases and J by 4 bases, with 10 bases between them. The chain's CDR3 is CASSFAQQYEQYF. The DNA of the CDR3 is TGTGCCAGCAGTTTCGCACAGCAGTACGAGCAGTACTTC.

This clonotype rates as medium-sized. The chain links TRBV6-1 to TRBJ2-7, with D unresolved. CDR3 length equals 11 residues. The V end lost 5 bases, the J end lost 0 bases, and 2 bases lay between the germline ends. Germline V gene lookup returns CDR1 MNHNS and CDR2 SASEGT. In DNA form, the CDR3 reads TGTGCCAGCAGTCACTCCTACGAGCAGTACTTC. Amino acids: CASSHSYEQYF.

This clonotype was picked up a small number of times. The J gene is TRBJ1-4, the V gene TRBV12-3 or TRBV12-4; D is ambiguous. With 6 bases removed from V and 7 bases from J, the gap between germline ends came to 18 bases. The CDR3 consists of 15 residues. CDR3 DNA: TGTGCCAGCAGCCTGACCTCCCGGGGTCCTGAAAAACTGTTTTTT. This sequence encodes CASSLTSRGPEKLFF.